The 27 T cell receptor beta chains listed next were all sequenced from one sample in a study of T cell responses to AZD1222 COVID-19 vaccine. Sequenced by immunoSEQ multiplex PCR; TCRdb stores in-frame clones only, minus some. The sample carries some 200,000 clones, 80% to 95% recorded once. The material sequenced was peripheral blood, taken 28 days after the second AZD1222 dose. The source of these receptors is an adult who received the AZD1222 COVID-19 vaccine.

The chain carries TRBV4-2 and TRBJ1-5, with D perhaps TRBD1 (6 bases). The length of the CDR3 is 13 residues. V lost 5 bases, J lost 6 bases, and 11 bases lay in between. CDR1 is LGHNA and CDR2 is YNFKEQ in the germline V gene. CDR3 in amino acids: CASSEGGVQPQHF. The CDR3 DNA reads TGTGCCAGCAGCGAGGGGGGGGTTCAGCCCCAGCATTTT.

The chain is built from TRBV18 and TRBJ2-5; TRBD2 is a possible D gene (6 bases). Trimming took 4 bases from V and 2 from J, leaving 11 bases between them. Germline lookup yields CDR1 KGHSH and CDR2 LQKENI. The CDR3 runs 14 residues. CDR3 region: CASSRWRDQETQYF. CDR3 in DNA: TGTGCCAGCTCACGGTGGAGGGATCAAGAGACCCAGTACTTC.

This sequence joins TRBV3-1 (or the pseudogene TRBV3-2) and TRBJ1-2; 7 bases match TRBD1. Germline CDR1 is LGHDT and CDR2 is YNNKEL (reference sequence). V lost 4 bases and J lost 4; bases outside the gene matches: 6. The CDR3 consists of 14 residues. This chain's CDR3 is CASSPRQGRYGYTF. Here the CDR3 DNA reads TGTGCCAGCAGCCCTAGACAGGGACGCTATGGCTACACCTTC.

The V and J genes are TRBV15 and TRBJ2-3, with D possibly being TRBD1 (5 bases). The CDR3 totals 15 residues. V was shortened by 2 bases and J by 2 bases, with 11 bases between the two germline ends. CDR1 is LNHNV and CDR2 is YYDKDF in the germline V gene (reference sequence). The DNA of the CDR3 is TGTGCCACCAGCAGACGACAGAGTGCCACAGATACGCAGTATTTT. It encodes CATSRRQSATDTQYF.

CDR3 sequence (DNA): TGTGCCTGGAGTGTAAGCTATGGCTACACCTTC. This translates into CAWSVSYGYTF. This chain joins TRBV30 and TRBJ1-2; D is uncertain. Looked up from germline, CDR1 is GTSNPN and CDR2 is SVGIG (reference sequence). V shed 0 bases and J shed 4 bases, with 3 bases lying between them. The length of the CDR3 is 11 residues.

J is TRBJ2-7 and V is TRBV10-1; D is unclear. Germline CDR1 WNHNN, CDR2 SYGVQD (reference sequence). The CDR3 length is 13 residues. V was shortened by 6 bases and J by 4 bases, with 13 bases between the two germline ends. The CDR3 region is CASSPGPSYEQYF. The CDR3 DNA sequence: TGCGCCAGCAGCCCCGGACCTTCTTACGAGCAGTACTTC.

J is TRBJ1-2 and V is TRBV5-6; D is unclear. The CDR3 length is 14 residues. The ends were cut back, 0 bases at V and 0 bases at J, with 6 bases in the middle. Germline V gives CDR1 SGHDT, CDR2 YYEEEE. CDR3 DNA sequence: TGTGCCAGCAGCTTGGACAGAGCTAACTATGGCTACACCTTC. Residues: CASSLDRANYGYTF.

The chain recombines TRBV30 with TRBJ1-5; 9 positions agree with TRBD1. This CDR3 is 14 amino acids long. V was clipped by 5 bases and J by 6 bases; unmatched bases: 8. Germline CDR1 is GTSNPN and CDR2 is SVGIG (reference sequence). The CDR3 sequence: CAWGTGRVGQPQHF. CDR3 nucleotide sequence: TGTGCCTGGGGGACAGGGAGGGTCGGTCAGCCCCAGCATTTT.

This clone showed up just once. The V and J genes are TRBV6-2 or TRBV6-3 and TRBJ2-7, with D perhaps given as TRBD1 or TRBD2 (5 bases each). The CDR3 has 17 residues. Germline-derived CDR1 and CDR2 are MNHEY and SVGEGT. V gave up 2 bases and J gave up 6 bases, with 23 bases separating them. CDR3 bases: TGTGCCAGCAGTTACCGCCGTAGGTTACGGGGCGAAGGCGAGCAGTACTTC. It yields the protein CASSYRRRLRGEGEQYF.

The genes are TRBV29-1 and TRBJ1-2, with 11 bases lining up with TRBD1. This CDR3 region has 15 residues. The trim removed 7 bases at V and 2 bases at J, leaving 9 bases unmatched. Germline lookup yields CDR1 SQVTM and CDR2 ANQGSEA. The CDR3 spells CSAASGQGANYGYTF. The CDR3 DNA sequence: TGCAGCGCTGCCTCCGGACAGGGGGCGAACTATGGCTACACCTTC.

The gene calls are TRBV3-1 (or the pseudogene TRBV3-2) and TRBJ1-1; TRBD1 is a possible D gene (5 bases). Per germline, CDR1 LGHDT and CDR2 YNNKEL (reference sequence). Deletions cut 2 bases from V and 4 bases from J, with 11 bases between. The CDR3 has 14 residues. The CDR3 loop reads CASSQRGVGTEAFF. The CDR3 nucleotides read TGTGCCAGCAGCCAACGGGGCGTCGGCACTGAAGCTTTCTTT.

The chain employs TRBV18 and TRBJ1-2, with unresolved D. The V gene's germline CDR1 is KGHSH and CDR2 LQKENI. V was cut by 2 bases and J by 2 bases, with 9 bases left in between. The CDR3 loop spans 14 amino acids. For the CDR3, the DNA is TGTGCCAGCTCACCAGAGGGAAGGAACTATGGCTACACCTTC. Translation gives CASSPEGRNYGYTF.

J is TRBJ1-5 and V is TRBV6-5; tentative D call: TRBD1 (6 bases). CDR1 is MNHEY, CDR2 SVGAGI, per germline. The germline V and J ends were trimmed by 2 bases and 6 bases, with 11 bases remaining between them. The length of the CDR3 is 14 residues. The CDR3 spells CASSYRQGIQPQHF. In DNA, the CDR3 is TGTGCCAGCAGTTACAGGCAGGGGATTCAGCCCCAGCATTTT.

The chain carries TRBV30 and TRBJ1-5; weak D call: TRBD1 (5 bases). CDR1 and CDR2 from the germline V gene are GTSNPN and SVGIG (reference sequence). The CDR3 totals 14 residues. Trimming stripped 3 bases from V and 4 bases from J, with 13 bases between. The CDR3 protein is CAWSGQGGNQPQHF. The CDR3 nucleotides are TGTGCCTGGAGCGGACAAGGCGGTAATCAGCCCCAGCATTTT.

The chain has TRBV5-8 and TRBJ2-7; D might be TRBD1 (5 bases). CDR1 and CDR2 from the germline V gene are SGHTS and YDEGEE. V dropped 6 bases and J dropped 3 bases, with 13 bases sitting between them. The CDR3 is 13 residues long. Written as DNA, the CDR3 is TGTGCCAGCATTATCCTAGGGGACTACGAGCAGTACTTC. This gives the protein CASIILGDYEQYF. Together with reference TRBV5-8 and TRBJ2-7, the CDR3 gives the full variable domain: EAGVTQSPTHLIKTRGQQATLRCSPISGHTSVYWYQQALGLGLQFLLWYDEGEERNRGNFPPRFSGRQFPNYSSELNVNALELEDSALYLCASIILGDYEQYFGPGTRLTVT.

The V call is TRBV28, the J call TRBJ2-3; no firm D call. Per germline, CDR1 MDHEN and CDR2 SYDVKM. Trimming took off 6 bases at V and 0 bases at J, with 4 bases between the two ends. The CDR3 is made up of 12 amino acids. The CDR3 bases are TGTGCCAGCAGCCGAAGCACAGATACGCAGTATTTT. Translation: CASSRSTDTQYF.

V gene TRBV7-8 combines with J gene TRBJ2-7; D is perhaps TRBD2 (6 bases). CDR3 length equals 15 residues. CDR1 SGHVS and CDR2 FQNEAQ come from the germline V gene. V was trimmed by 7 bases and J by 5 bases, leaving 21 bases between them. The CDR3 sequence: CASTSGETWSDEQYF. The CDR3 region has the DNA TGTGCCAGCACCTCGGGGGAGACCTGGTCGGACGAGCAGTACTTC.

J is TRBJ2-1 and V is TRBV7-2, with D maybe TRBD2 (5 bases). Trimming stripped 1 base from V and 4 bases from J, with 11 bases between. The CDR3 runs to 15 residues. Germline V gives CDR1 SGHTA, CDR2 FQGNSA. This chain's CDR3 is CASSLGTGSYNEQFF. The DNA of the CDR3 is TGTGCCAGCAGCTTAGGAACGGGATCGTACAATGAGCAGTTCTTC.

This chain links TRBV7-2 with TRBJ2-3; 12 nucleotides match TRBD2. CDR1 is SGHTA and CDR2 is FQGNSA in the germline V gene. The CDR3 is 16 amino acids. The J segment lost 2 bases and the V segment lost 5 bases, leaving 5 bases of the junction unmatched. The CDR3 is CASSLWTSGDTDTQYF. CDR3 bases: TGTGCCAGCAGCCTATGGACTAGCGGGGACACAGATACGCAGTATTTT.

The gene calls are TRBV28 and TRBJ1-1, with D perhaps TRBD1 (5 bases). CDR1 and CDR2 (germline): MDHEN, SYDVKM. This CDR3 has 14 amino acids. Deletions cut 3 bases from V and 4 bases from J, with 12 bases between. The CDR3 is CASSLARASTEAFF. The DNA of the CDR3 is TGTGCCAGCAGTTTGGCCAGGGCCTCCACTGAAGCTTTCTTT.

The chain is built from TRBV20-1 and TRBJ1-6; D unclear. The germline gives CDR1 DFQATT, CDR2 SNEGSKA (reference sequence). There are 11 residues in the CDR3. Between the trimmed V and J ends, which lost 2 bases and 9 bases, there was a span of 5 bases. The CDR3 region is CSARRGSPLHF. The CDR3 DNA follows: TGCAGTGCTAGACGAGGTTCACCCCTCCACTTT.

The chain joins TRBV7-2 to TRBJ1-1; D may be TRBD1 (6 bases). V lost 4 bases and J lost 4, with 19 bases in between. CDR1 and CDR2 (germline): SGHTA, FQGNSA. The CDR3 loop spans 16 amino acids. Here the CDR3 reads CASSSNRVKAGTEAFF. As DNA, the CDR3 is TGTGCCAGCAGCTCAAACAGGGTAAAAGCGGGCACTGAAGCTTTCTTT.

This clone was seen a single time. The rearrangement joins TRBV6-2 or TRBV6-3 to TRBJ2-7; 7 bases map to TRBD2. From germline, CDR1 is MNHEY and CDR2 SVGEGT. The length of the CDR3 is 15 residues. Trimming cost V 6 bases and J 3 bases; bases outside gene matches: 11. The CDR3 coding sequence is TGTGCCAGCAGCATCCCCCTAGCGGACGGCTACGAGCAGTACTTC. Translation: CASSIPLADGYEQYF.

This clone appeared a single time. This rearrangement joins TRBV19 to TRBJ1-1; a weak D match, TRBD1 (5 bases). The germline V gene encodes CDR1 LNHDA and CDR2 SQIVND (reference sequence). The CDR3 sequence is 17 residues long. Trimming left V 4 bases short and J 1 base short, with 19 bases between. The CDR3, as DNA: TGTGCCAGTAGTACTCTCCGGGCGGGTGACAGGAACACTGAAGCTTTCTTT. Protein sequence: CASSTLRAGDRNTEAFF.

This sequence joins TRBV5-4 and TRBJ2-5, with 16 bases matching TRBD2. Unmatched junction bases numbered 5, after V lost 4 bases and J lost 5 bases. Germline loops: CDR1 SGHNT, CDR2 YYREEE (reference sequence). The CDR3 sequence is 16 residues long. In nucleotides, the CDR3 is TGTGCCAGCAGCCCAGGGACTAGCGGGAGGGGGGAGACCCAGTACTTC. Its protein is CASSPGTSGRGETQYF. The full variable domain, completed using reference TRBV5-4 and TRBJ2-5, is ETGVTQSPTHLIKTRGQQVTLRCSSQSGHNTVSWYQQALGQGPQFIFQYYREEENGRGNFPPRFSGLQFPNYSSELNVNALELDDSALYLCASSPGTSGRGETQYFGPGTRLLVL.

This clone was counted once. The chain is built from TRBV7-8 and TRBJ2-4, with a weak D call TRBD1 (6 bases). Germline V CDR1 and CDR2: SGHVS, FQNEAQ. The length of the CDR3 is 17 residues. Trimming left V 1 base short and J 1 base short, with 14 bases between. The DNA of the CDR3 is TGTGCCAGCAGCTTAGTCCCCGACAGGAGGGCCAAAAACATTCAGTACTTC. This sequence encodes CASSLVPDRRAKNIQYF. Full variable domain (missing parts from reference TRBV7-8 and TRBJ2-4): GAGVSQSPRYKVAKRGQDVALRCDPISGHVSLFWYQQALGQGPEFLTYFQNEAQLDKSGLPSDRFFAERPEGSVSTLKIQRTQQEDSAVYLCASSLVPDRRAKNIQYFGAGTRLSVL.

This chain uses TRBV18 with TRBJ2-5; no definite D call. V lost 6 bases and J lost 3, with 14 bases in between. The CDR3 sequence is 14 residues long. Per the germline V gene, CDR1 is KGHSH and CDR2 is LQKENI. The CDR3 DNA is TGTGCCAGCTCCTTACTTGACACCGAAGAGACCCAGTACTTC. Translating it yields CASSLLDTEETQYF.